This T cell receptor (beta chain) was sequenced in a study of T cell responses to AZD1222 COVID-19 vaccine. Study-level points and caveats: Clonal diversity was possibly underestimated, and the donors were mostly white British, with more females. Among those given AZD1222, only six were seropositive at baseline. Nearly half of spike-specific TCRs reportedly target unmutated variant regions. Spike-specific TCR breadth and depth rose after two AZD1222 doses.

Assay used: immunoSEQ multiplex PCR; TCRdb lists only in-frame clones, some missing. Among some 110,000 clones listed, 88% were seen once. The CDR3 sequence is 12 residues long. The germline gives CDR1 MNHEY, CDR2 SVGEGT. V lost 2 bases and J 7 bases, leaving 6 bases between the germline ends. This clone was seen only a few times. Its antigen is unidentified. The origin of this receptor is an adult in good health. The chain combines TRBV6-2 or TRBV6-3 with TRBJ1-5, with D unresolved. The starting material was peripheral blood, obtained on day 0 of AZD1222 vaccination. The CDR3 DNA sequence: TGTGCCAGCAGTTACCCCCCCCAGCCCCAGCATTTT. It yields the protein CASSYPPQPQHF.